Each of the 2 T cell receptor beta chains below was sequenced from the same sample in a study of blood T cell repertoires in COVID-19. Clones were read by immunoSEQ multiplex PCR, and TCRdb kept only the in-frame ones, dropping some. The sample consists of 100,000 or so clones, around 75% of them appearing once. Specimen: peripheral blood. Receptor source: a human donor in a cohort sampled during active COVID-19.

This clone was seen more than once but under ten times. The rearrangement joins TRBV2 to TRBJ1-2, with D uncertain. V was clipped by 3 bases and J by 4 bases, with 9 bases between them. Germline V gene data show CDR1 as SNHLY and CDR2 as FYNNEI. This CDR3 is built from 13 residues. CDR3 residues: CASSDQAFYGYTF. For the CDR3, the DNA is TGTGCCAGCAGTGACCAGGCCTTCTATGGCTACACCTTC.

This chain connects TRBV19 to TRBJ1-5; D ambiguous. Germline V gene lookup returns CDR1 LNHDA and CDR2 SQIVND (reference sequence). V was pared by 7 bases and J by 2 bases, with 15 bases between. The CDR3 sequence is 15 residues long. The CDR3 here is CASTAKSLGNQPQHF. The CDR3 bases are TGTGCCAGTACCGCAAAGAGTTTAGGCAATCAGCCCCAGCATTTT.